The 28 T cell receptor beta chains given below trace back to one sample, sequenced in a study of T-cell reconstitution after alpha-beta-depleted transplantation in children. TCRbeta library preparation incorporated unique molecular identifiers. TCRdb independently ran MiXCR on the PCR reads; one entry per CDR3 protein. Among around 200,000 distinct CDR3 sequences listed, about 9.5% were seen once. This material consisted of PBMCs from the stem cell graft donor, taken from the stem cell graft. Receptors were obtained from a human donor who donated a stem cell graft to a child with acute lymphoblastic leukemia.

This clonotype was counted a few times. The DNA of the CDR3 is TGCAGTGCTAGCCCCGGGACGGTATCCTATGGCTACACCTTC. The encoded protein is CSASPGTVSYGYTF. The chain uses TRBV20-1 and TRBJ1-2, with TRBD1 as a possible D gene (5 bases). The CDR3 loop spans 14 amino acids. Germline V gives CDR1 DFQATT, CDR2 SNEGSKA (reference sequence). V lost 3 bases and J 4 bases, leaving 15 bases between the germline ends.

The table lists this clonotype with a few counts. The chain recombines TRBV10-3 with TRBJ1-1; D is possibly TRBD1 (6 bases). The V end was cut by 11 bases, the J end by 4 bases, with 20 bases between. Germline V CDR1 and CDR2: ENHRY, SYGVKD. The length of the CDR3 is 14 residues. The CDR3 is CAVEPGAGGTEAFF. CDR3 DNA sequence: TGTGCCGTAGAACCAGGGGCAGGTGGCACTGAAGCTTTCTTT.

In its sample, this clonotype was seen many times. The rearrangement uses TRBV18 and TRBJ2-7; 11 positions agree with TRBD1. V gave up 0 bases and J gave up 3 bases; unmatched junction bases: 4. In germline, CDR1 is KGHSH, CDR2 LQKENI. CDR3 length: 16 amino acids. CDR3 residues: CASSPPAGTGGYEQYF. The CDR3 DNA reads TGTGCCAGCTCACCACCGGCCGGGACAGGGGGCTACGAGCAGTACTTC. Full variable domain (missing parts from reference TRBV18 and TRBJ2-7): NAGVMQNPRHLVRRRGQEARLRCSPMKGHSHVYWYRQLPEEGLKFMVYLQKENIIDESGMPKERFSAEFPKEGPSILRIQQVVRGDSAAYFCASSPPAGTGGYEQYFGPGTRLTVT.

This clonotype showed up just a few times. The V gene is TRBV7-2, the J gene TRBJ2-2; D perhaps matches TRBD1 (6 bases). Germline V gene lookup returns CDR1 SGHTA and CDR2 FQGNSA. The germline V and J ends were trimmed by 4 bases and 4 bases, with 13 bases remaining between them. The CDR3 is 15 residues long. CDR3 nucleotides: TGTGCCAGCAGCTCGAGACAGGCGGGCACCGGGGAGCTGTTTTTT. Amino acid sequence: CASSSRQAGTGELFF.

The sample holds a few counts of this clonotype. V and J are TRBV20-1 and TRBJ2-1, with 15 bases fitting TRBD2. Trimming cost V 1 base and J 7 bases; bases outside gene matches: 2. The CDR3 has 15 residues. From germline, CDR1 is DFQATT and CDR2 SNEGSKA (reference sequence). The CDR3 DNA is TGCAGTGCTAGAGGAGGACTAGCGGGGGGGAATGAGCAGTTCTTC. Amino acid sequence: CSARGGLAGGNEQFF.

The chain has TRBV12-3 or TRBV12-4 and TRBJ1-1; tentatively, D is TRBD1 (6 bases). The CDR3 has 14 residues. Trimming pared 4 bases from V and 0 bases from J, leaving 9 bases between. The CDR3 sequence: CASSSGGLNTEAFF. The CDR3 DNA follows: TGTGCCAGCAGTTCGGGGGGCCTGAACACTGAAGCTTTCTTT.

The chain has TRBV4-3 and TRBJ2-1, with TRBD2 matching over 10 bases. CDR1 and CDR2 from the germline V gene are LGHNA and YSLEER. This CDR3 comprises 17 residues. The V and J ends lost 2 bases and 11 bases, in that order; junction bases with no gene match: 15. The CDR3 loop is CASSQFSGTSASPKQFF. Here the CDR3 DNA reads TGCGCCAGCAGCCAATTCTCCGGGACTAGCGCTTCTCCGAAGCAGTTCTTC.

This clonotype came up a few times. This rearrangement joins TRBV6-5 to TRBJ1-4; TRBD1 agrees at 9 bases. Germline V gene sequence: CDR1 MNHEY, CDR2 SVGAGI. The V gene end was trimmed by 2 bases and the J gene end by 7 bases; junction bases not matched to a gene: 2. CDR3 length: 14 residues. DNA of the CDR3: TGTGCCAGCAGTTACGACAGGGGGAGTGAAAAACTGTTTTTT. Its translation is CASSYDRGSEKLFF.

This clonotype was detected only a few times. The chain carries TRBV27 and TRBJ1-1; 7 bases fit TRBD1. The CDR3 spans 15 residues. In germline, CDR1 is MNHEY, CDR2 SMNVEV (reference sequence). V lost 1 base and J lost 3; bases outside the gene matches: 5. The DNA of the CDR3 is TGTGCCAGCAGTTTATTCGACAGGGCTTACACTGAAGCTTTCTTT. It is translated as CASSLFDRAYTEAFF.

This clonotype was counted many times. This chain connects TRBV3-1 to TRBJ1-1; D gene unclear. Germline lookup yields CDR1 LGHDT and CDR2 YNNKEL (reference sequence). Trimming stripped 2 bases from V and 6 bases from J, with 10 bases between. The CDR3 loop spans 13 amino acids. In DNA form, the CDR3 reads TGTGCCAGCAGCCAATTGGGCGGTGCTGAAGCTTTCTTT. This encodes CASSQLGGAEAFF.

In this sample, this clonotype turned up many times. The chain recombines TRBV7-2 with TRBJ2-6, with TRBD2 as a possible D gene (5 bases). Germline V gene sequence: CDR1 SGHTA, CDR2 FQGNSA. The CDR3 loop spans 14 amino acids. The CDR3 loop reads CAKDITGGANVLTF. DNA of the CDR3: TGTGCGAAGGATATCACGGGAGGGGCCAACGTCCTGACTTTC.

The table lists this clonotype with a few counts. CDR3: CAWTRQAGVSYEQYF. CDR3 bases: TGTGCCTGGACCCGACAAGCCGGAGTCTCCTACGAGCAGTACTTC. This chain joins TRBV30 and TRBJ2-7, with D unclear. The germline CDR1 and CDR2 sequences are GTSNPN and SVGIG (reference sequence). There are 15 residues in the CDR3. V lost 4 bases and J lost 0, with 16 bases in between. Full variable domain (missing parts from reference TRBV30 and TRBJ2-7): SQTIHQWPATLVQPVGSPLSLECTVEGTSNPNLYWYRQAAGRGLQLLFYSVGIGQISSEVPQNLSASRPQDRQFILSSKKLLLSDSGFYLCAWTRQAGVSYEQYFGPGTRLTVT.

V gene TRBV15 combines with J gene TRBJ2-7; TRBD1 aligns across 7 bases. This CDR3 is 17 amino acids long. Germline CDR1 LNHNV, CDR2 YYDKDF (reference sequence). V shed 8 bases, J shed 3 bases, and the junction held 19 bases outside the gene matches. The CDR3 loop is CATGTSGTDKDHYEQYF. CDR3 bases: TGTGCCACCGGAACCTCCGGGACAGACAAGGATCACTACGAGCAGTACTTC.

This clonotype was found many times. This chain joins TRBV11-2 and TRBJ2-3; 9 bases are shared with TRBD2. Germline loops: CDR1 SGHAT, CDR2 FQNNGV. V was pared by 3 bases and J by 0 bases, with 4 bases of the junction left unmatched. The CDR3 length is 16 residues. CDR3 residues: CASSFFAGGSTDTQYF. CDR3 DNA sequence: TGTGCCAGCAGCTTCTTTGCGGGGGGGAGCACAGATACGCAGTATTTT.

This clonotype was counted between two and nine times. The chain employs TRBV7-8 and TRBJ1-5, with TRBD1 identical over 9 bases. CDR3 length: 17 amino acids. Losses at the gene ends were 5 bases for V and 6 bases for J; bases not matched to a gene: 14. Germline V gene lookup returns CDR1 SGHVS and CDR2 FQNEAQ. Here the CDR3 DNA reads TGTGCCAGCAGCGCTGGACCGGGACAGGGATCGGGTCAGCCCCAGCATTTT. Amino acids: CASSAGPGQGSGQPQHF.

The chain links TRBV27 to TRBJ2-3, with D perhaps given as TRBD1 or TRBD2 (5 bases each). Trimming removed 3 bases from V and 7 bases from J, with 17 bases in between. CDR3 length: 15 amino acids. Germline V CDR1 and CDR2: MNHEY, SMNVEV (reference sequence). As DNA, the CDR3 is TGTGCCAGCAGTTTGTTCGGGGCTCCTCGAAATACGCAGTATTTT. Its protein is CASSLFGAPRNTQYF.

This clonotype was seen ten or more times. The chain has TRBV7-2 and TRBJ2-1; D is unclear. Trimming took 2 bases from V and 7 from J, leaving 9 bases between them. The CDR3 is made up of 13 amino acids. From germline, CDR1 is SGHTA and CDR2 FQGNSA. The CDR3: CASSLSGHNEQFF. CDR3 nucleotides: TGTGCCAGCAGCTTATCCGGGCATAATGAGCAGTTCTTC.

The sample holds many counts of this clonotype. This sequence joins TRBV7-9 and TRBJ2-2; D gene ambiguous. Germline V gene data show CDR1 as SEHNR and CDR2 as FQNEAQ (reference sequence). V gave up 5 bases and J gave up 1 base, with 11 bases separating them. The CDR3 covers 15 residues. The CDR3 nucleotides are TGTGCCAGCAGCCTAACGGATATGAACACCGGGGAGCTGTTTTTT. Its translation is CASSLTDMNTGELFF.

The chain couples TRBV10-3 to TRBJ2-7; 10 bases line up with TRBD2. From germline, CDR1 is ENHRY and CDR2 SYGVKD. V shed 6 bases, J shed 2 bases, and the junction held 16 bases outside the gene matches. The CDR3 sequence is 18 residues long. The CDR3 DNA reads as TGTGCCATCAGCGTCCGCTCCCCCGGGACTAGCGCCGCCTACGAGCAGTACTTC. Its translation is CAISVRSPGTSAAYEQYF.

Ten or more counts support this clonotype. J is TRBJ1-1 and V is TRBV15; TRBD1 matches at 7 bases. The CDR3 consists of 14 residues. V lost 3 bases and J lost 8; bases outside the gene matches: 9. CDR1 and CDR2 from the germline V gene are LNHNV and YYDKDF (reference sequence). This CDR3 reads CATSRSKRGQEAFF. The DNA of the CDR3 is TGTGCCACCAGCAGGTCAAAGAGGGGGCAGGAAGCTTTCTTT.

The rearrangement joins TRBV6-1 to TRBJ1-5; no clear D. Germline V lookup: CDR1 MNHNS, CDR2 SASEGT. V shed 3 bases and J shed 4 bases, with 10 bases lying between them. This CDR3 has 14 amino acids. The CDR3 DNA reads TGTGCCAGCAGTGAGGGTCCTTGGAATCAGCCCCAGCATTTT. Its protein is CASSEGPWNQPQHF.

This clonotype has a count of ten or more. The rearrangement uses TRBV18 and TRBJ2-1, with D possibly matching TRBD1 (6 bases). Deletions cut 4 bases from V and 3 bases from J, with 13 bases between. CDR1 and CDR2 from the germline V gene are KGHSH and LQKENI. This CDR3 spans 15 amino acids. CDR3 sequence (DNA): TGTGCCAGCTCACTTTCCGGACAGTTCTACAATGAGCAGTTCTTC. Translating it yields CASSLSGQFYNEQFF.

The rearrangement uses TRBV5-1 and TRBJ2-7; 7 positions match TRBD2. Germline V gene sequence: CDR1 SGHRS, CDR2 YFSETQ. V was clipped by 1 base and J by 2 bases; unmatched bases: 12. CDR3 length equals 17 residues. In DNA, the CDR3 is TGCGCCAGCAGCTTGTACTTCTCCGGGGGGACCCCCTACGAGCAGTACTTC. Amino acid sequence: CASSLYFSGGTPYEQYF.

At least ten counts were recorded for this clonotype. The chain carries TRBV27 and TRBJ1-6; 9 nucleotides agree with TRBD1. CDR1 and CDR2 (germline): MNHEY, SMNVEV (reference sequence). Unmatched junction bases numbered 14, after V lost 6 bases and J lost 11 bases. This CDR3 has 16 amino acids. CDR3 nucleotide sequence: TGTGCCAGCAGGGGGGACAGGGAGCCTTCTAGTACACCCCTCCACTTT. Residues: CASRGDREPSSTPLHF.

The chain has TRBV29-1 and TRBJ2-7; D may be TRBD2 (7 bases). Germline V gene sequence: CDR1 SQVTM, CDR2 ANQGSEA. The CDR3 sequence is 16 residues long. Trimming stripped 2 bases from V and 5 bases from J, with 22 bases between. CDR3 DNA sequence: TGCAGCGTTGAATCCCCCCGCGGGGGCCCGGGCGACGAGCAGTACTTC. Protein product: CSVESPRGGPGDEQYF.

The chain is built from TRBV20-1 and TRBJ2-3, with 12 positions matching TRBD2. The CDR3 runs to 17 residues. The V and J ends lost 0 bases and 3 bases, in that order; junction bases with no gene match: 7. CDR1 is DFQATT and CDR2 is SNEGSKA in the germline V gene (reference sequence). The CDR3 is CSARDILAGGKTDTQYF. The CDR3 nucleotides read TGCAGTGCTAGAGATATCCTAGCGGGGGGGAAAACAGATACGCAGTATTTT.

This clonotype appeared a few times. The CDR3 here is CASSDGKGMNTGELFF. The CDR3 DNA is TGTGCCAGCTCAGACGGGAAAGGGATGAACACCGGGGAGCTGTTTTTT. The rearrangement joins TRBV18 to TRBJ2-2; D perhaps matches TRBD2 (5 bases). Germline values: CDR1 KGHSH, CDR2 LQKENI. The CDR3 loop spans 16 amino acids. V was shortened by 5 bases and J by 1 base, with 14 bases between the two germline ends.

The chain recombines TRBV5-1 with TRBJ1-5; D is uncertain. There are 12 residues in the CDR3. Trimming stripped 0 bases from V and 5 bases from J, with 3 bases between. The germline gives CDR1 SGHRS, CDR2 YFSETQ. CDR3 protein: CASSLAHQPQHF. The CDR3 DNA reads as TGCGCCAGCAGCTTGGCCCATCAGCCCCAGCATTTT.